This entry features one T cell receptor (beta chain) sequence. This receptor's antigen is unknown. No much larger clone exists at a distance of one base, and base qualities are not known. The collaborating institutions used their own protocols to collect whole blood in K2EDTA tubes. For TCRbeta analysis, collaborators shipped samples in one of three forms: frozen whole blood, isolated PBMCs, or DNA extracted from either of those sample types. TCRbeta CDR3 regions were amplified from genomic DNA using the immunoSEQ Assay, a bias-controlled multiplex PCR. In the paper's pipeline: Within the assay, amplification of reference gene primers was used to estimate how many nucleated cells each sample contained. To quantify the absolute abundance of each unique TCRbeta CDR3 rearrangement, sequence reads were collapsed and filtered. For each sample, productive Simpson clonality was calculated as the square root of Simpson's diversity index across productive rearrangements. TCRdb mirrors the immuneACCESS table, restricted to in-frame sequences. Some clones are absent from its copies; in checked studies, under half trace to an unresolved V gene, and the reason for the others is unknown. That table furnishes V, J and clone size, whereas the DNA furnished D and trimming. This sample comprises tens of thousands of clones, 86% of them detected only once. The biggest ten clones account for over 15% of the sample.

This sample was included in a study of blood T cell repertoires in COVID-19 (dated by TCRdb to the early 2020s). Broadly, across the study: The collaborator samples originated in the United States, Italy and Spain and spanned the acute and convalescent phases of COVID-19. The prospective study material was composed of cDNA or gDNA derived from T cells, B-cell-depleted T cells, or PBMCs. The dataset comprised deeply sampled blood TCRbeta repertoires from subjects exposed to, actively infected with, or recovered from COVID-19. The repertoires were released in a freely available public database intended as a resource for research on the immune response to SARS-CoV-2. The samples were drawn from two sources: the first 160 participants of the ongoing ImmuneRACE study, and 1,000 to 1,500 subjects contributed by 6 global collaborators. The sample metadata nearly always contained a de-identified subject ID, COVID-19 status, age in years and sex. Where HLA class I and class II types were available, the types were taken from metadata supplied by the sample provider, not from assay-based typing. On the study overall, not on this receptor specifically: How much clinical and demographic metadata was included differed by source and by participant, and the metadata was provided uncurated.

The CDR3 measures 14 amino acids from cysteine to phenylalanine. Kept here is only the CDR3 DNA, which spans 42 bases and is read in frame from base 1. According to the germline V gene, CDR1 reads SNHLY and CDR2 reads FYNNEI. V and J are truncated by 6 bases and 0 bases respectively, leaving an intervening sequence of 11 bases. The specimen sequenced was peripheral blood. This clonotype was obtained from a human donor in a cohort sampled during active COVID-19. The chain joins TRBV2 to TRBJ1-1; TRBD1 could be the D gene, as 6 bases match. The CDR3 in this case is CASSGQSMNTEAFF. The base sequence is TGTGCCAGCAGCGGACAGAGCATGAACACTGAAGCTTTCTTT.